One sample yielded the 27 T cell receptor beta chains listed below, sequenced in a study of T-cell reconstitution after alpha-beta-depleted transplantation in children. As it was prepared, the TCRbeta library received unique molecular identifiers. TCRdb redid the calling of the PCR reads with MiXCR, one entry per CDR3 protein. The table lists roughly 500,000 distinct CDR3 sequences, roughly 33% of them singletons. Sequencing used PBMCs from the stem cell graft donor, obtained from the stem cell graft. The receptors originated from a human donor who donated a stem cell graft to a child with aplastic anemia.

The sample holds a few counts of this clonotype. The CDR3 sequence: CAIKRGNYEQYF. The CDR3 bases are TGTGCCATCAAACGCGGGAACTACGAGCAGTACTTC. The V gene is TRBV10-3, the J gene TRBJ2-7, with D possibly TRBD2 on 6 matching bases. V was pared by 7 bases and J by 3 bases, with 10 bases between. Germline V CDR1 and CDR2: ENHRY, SYGVKD. The CDR3 totals 12 residues.

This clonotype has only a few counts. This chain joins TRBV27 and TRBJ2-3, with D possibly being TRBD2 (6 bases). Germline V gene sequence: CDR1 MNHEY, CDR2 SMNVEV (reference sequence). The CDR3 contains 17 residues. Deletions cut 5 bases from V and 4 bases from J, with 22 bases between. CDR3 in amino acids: CASSGRGFGSFPDTQYF. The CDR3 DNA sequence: TGTGCCAGCAGTGGACGGGGATTCGGGAGTTTCCCAGATACGCAGTATTTT.

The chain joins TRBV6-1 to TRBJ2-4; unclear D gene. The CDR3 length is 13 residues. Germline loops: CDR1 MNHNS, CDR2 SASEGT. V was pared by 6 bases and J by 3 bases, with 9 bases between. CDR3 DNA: TGTGCCAGCAGGGGCCTCCACAAAAACATTCAGTACTTC. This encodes CASRGLHKNIQYF.

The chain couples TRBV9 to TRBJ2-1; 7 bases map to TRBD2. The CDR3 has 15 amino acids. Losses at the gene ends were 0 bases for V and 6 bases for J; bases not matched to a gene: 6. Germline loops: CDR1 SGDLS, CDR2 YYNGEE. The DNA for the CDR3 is TGTGCCAGCAGCGTAGAAATTCTAGCGGTCAATGAGCAGTTCTTC. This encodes CASSVEILAVNEQFF.

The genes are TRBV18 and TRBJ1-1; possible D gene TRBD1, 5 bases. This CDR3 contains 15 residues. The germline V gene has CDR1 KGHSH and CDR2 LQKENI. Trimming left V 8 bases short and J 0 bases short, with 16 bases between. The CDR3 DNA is TGTGCCAGCACCCAGGGCGGGATATTGAACACTGAAGCTTTCTTT. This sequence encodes CASTQGGILNTEAFF.

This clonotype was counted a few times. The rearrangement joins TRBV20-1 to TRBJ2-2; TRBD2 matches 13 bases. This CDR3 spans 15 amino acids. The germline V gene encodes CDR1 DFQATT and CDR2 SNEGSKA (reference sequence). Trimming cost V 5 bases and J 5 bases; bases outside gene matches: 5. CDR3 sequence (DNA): TGCAGTGCTCGGACTAGCGGGAGATGGACCGGGGAGCTGTTTTTT. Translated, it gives CSARTSGRWTGELFF.

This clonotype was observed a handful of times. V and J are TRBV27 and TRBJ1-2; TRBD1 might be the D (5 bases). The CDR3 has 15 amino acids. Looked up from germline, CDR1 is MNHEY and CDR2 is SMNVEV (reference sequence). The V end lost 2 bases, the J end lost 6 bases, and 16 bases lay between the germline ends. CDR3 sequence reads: CASSLGGVLVDGYTF. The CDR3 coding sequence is TGTGCCAGCAGTTTAGGGGGGGTACTAGTGGATGGCTACACCTTC.

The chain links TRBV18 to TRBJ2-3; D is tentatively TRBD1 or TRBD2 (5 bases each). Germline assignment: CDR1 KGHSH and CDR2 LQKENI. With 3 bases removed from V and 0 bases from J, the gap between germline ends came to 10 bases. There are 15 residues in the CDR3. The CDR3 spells CASSPQGVSTDTQYF. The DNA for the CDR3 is TGTGCCAGCTCACCCCAGGGAGTAAGCACAGATACGCAGTATTTT.

Written as DNA, the CDR3 is TGTGCCAGCAGCTTAGGGGCCCTAGCGGGAGGCTACAATGAGCAGTTCTTC. Its protein product is CASSLGALAGGYNEQFF. The rearrangement joins TRBV7-2 to TRBJ2-1; 11 bases match TRBD2. The V gene's germline CDR1 is SGHTA and CDR2 FQGNSA. V lost 1 base and J lost 3; bases outside the gene matches: 5. The length of the CDR3 is 17 residues.

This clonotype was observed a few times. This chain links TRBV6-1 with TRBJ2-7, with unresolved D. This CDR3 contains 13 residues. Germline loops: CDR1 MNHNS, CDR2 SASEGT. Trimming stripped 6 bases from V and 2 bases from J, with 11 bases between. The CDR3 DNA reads TGTGCCAGCAGATTACCAGCAACCTACGAGCAGTACTTC. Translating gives CASRLPATYEQYF.

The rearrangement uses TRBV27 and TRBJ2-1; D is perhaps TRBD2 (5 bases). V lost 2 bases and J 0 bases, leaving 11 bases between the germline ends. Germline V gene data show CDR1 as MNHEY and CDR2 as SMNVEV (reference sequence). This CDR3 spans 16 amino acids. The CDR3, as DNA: TGTGCCAGCAGTTTACGGGGTTTTAGCTCCTACAATGAGCAGTTCTTC. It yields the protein CASSLRGFSSYNEQFF.

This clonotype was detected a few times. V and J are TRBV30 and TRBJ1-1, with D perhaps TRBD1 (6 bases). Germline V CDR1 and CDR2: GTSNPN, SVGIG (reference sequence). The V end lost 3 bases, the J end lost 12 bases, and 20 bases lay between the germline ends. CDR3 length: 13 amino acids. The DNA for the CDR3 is TGTGCCTGGAGGGAACAGGGATCCACCCGGCCTTTCTTT. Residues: CAWREQGSTRPFF.

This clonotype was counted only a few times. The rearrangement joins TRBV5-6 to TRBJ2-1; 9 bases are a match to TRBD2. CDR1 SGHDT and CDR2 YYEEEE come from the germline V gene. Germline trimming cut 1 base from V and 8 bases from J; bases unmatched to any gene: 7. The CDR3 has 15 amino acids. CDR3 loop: CASSLRGRAAHEQFF. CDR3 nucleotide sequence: TGTGCCAGCAGCTTGCGCGGGAGGGCCGCCCATGAGCAGTTCTTC.

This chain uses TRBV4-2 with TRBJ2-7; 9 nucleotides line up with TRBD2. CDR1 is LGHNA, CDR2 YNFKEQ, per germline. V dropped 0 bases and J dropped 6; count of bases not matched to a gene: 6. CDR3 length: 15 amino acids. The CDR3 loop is CASSQDRGSGSEQYF. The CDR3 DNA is TGTGCCAGCAGCCAAGATCGAGGTAGCGGGAGCGAGCAGTACTTC.

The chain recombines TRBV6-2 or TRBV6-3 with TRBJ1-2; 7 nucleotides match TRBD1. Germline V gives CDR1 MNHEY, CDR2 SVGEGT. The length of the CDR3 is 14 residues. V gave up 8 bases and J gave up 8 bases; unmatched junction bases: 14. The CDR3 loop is CASHPGQSMRGYTF. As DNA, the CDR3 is TGTGCCAGCCACCCGGGACAGTCGATGAGAGGCTACACCTTC.

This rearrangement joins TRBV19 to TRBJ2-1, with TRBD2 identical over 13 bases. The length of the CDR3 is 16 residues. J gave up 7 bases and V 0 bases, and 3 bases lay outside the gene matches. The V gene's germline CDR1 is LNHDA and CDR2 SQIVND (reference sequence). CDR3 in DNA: TGTGCCAGTAGTATAGATATGGGACTAGCGGGGAATGAGCAGTTCTTC. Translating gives CASSIDMGLAGNEQFF.

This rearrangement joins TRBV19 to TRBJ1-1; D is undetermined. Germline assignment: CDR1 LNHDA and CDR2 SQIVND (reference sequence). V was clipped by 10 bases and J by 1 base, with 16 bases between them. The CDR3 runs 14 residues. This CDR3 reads CATTREGENTEAFF. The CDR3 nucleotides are TGTGCCACAACTAGGGAAGGAGAGAACACTGAAGCTTTCTTT. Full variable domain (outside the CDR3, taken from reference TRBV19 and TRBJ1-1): DGGITQSPKYLFRKEGQNVTLSCEQNLNHDAMYWYRQDPGQGLRLIYYSQIVNDFQKGDIAEGYSVSREKKESFPLTVTSAQKNPTAFYLCATTREGENTEAFFGQGTRLTVV.

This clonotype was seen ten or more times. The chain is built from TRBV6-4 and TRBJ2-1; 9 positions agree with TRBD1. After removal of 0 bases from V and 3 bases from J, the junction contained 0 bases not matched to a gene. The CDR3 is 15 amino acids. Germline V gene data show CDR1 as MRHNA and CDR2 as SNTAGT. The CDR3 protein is CASSDSTGGYNEQFF. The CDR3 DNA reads TGTGCCAGCAGTGACTCGACAGGGGGCTACAATGAGCAGTTCTTC.

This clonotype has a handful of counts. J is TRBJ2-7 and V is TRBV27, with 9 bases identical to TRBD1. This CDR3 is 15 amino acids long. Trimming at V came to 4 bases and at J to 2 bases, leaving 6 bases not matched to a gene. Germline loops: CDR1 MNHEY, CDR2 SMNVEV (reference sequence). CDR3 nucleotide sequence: TGTGCCAGCAGTTCTGGGACAGGGATCGCCTACGAGCAGTACGTC. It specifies CASSSGTGIAYEQYV.

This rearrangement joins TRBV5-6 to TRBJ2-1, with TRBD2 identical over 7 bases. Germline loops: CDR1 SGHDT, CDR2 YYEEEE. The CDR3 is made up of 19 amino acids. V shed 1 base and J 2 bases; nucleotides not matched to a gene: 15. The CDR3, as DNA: TGTGCCAGCAGCTTGAGAATCAGTCGCGCGGGAGACCCCTACAATGAGCAGTTCTTC. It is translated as CASSLRISRAGDPYNEQFF.

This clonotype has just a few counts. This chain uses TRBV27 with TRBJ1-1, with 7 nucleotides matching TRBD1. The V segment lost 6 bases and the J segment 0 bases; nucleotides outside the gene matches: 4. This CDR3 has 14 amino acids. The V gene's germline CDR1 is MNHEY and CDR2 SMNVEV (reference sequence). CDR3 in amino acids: CASREGQMNTEAFF. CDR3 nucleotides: TGTGCCAGCAGAGAGGGACAGATGAACACTGAAGCTTTCTTT.

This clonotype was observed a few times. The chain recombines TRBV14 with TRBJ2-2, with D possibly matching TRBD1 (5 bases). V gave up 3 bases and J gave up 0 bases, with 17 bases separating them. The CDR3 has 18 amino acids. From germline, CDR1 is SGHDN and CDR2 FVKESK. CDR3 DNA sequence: TGTGCCAGCAGCCATAGGAGTCGCAGGGAAACGAACACCGGGGAGCTGTTTTTT. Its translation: CASSHRSRRETNTGELFF. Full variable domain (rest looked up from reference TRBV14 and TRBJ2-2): EAGVTQFPSHSVIEKGQTVTLRCDPISGHDNLYWYRRVMGKEIKFLLHFVKESKQDESGMPNNRFLAERTGGTYSTLKVQPAELEDSGVYFCASSHRSRRETNTGELFFGEGSRLTVL.

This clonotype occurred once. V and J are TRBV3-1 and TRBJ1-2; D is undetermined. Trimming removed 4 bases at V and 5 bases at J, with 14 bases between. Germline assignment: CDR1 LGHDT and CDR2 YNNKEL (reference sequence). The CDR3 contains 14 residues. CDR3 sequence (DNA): TGTGCCAGCAGCCTCGCCAGCCGATGGTATGGCTACACCTTC. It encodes CASSLASRWYGYTF.

The CDR3 here is CASVQGGYGYTF. In nucleotides, the CDR3 is TGTGCCAGCGTCCAGGGGGGCTATGGCTACACCTTC. The chain has TRBV28 and TRBJ1-2; the match to TRBD1 covers 7 bases. This CDR3 is 12 amino acids long. J gave up 4 bases and V 8 bases, and 4 bases lay outside the gene matches. CDR1 is MDHEN, CDR2 SYDVKM, per germline.

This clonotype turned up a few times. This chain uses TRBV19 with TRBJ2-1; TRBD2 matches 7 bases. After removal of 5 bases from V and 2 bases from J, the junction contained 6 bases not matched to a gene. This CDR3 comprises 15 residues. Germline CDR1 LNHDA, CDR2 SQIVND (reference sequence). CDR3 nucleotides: TGTGCCAGTAGTCCCCTAGCGGCCGCCTACAATGAGCAGTTCTTC. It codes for CASSPLAAAYNEQFF.

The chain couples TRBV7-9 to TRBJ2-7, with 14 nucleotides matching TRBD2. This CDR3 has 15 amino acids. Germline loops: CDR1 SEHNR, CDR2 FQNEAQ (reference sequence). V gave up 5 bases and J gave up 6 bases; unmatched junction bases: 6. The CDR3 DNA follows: TGTGCCAGCAGCGCGGGACTAGCGGGAGTGAGCGAGCAGTACGTC. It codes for CASSAGLAGVSEQYV.

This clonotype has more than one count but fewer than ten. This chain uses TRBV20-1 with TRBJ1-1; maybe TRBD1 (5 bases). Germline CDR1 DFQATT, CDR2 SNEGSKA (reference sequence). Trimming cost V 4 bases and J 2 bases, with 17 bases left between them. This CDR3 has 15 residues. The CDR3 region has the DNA TGCAGTGCTACCGGGACGGATTGGTATAACACTGAAGCTTTCTTT. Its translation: CSATGTDWYNTEAFF.